Sequencing of this T cell receptor (beta chain) was carried out in a study of cytomegalovirus exposure and HLA in healthy donors. It was with 60 Vbeta and 13 Jbeta primers that the PCR ran. Profiled with immunoSEQ multiplex PCR; TCRdb holds only in-frame clones, not every one. Of about 200,000 clones in the sample, 75% to 90% were seen once. V shed 0 bases and J shed 3 bases, with 12 bases lying between them. Per the germline V gene, CDR1 is SGHDN and CDR2 is FVKESK. The CDR3 has 16 amino acids. This chain links TRBV14 with TRBJ2-4; D may be TRBD2 (5 bases). This sequence was found in a woman under 40 in good health and CMV-seronegative. The sample comprised PBMCs. The CDR3 sequence: CASSQDSRVGKNIQYF. As DNA, the CDR3 is TGTGCCAGCAGCCAAGATTCGAGGGTGGGCAAAAACATTCAGTACTTC.